The rows below give T cell receptor beta chains drawn from one sample of a study of T cell responses to AZD1222 COVID-19 vaccine. The protocol was immunoSEQ multiplex PCR, while the TCRdb copy is restricted to in-frame clones and leaves out a portion. The table shows 90,000 to 100,000 clones, with about 85% occurring only once. Sequencing used peripheral blood, obtained 28 days after the second AZD1222 dose. These receptors all come from an adult who received the AZD1222 COVID-19 vaccine. The CDR3 runs from the conserved cysteine through the conserved F or W. D genes are given only for firm matches. Only some rows state a clone size, as once, few, many or a class for expanded clones.

V gene	clone size	D gene	J gene	CDR3 DNA	CDR3 protein
TRBV6-2/TRBV6-3	NA	NA	TRBJ1-4	TGTGCCAGCAGCATTGCCGGGTTTACTGAAAAACTGTTTTTT	CASSIAGFTEKLFF
TRBV11-2	NA	TRBD2	TRBJ2-7	TGTGCCAGCAGCTCGGGACTAGCGGGGTACGAGCAGTACTTC	CASSSGLAGYEQYF
TRBV19	NA	NA	TRBJ1-1	TGTGCCAGTAGTACTCTGAGGACACTCACAATGGGTACGAACACTGAAGCTTTCTTT	CASSTLRTLTMGTNTEAFF
TRBV5-1	NA	TRBD2	TRBJ2-1	TGCGCCAGCAGCTTGTGGGTCGCGGGAGAGAGATACAATGAGCAGTTCTTC	CASSLWVAGERYNEQFF
TRBV5-6	NA	NA	TRBJ2-1	TGTGCCAGCAGCTTGGAAAGGGGGGGTGACTACAATGAGCAGTTCTTC	CASSLERGGDYNEQFF
TRBV7-9	NA	TRBD1	TRBJ2-6	TGTGCCAGCAGCACGACGGTGGTGGGACAGTTCCTCTCTGGGGCCAACGTCCTGACTTTC	CASSTTVVGQFLSGANVLTF
TRBV4-1	NA	TRBD1	TRBJ1-6	TGCGCCAGCAGCCAAGAAGGCAGGGGGATGACACCCCTCCACTTT	CASSQEGRGMTPLHF
TRBV28	few	NA	TRBJ1-4	NA	CASSSSDRNEKLFF
TRBV2	NA	NA	TRBJ1-4	TGTGCCAGCAGTGAAGGAGGGGTGAGGGAAAAACTGTTTTTT	CASSEGGVREKLFF
TRBV28	NA	NA	TRBJ2-7	TGTGCCAGCAGTTGGGGGGCCAGGGGAAGCTCCTACGAGCAGTACTTC	CASSWGARGSSYEQYF
TRBV5-1	NA	TRBD1	TRBJ2-7	TGCGCCAGCAGCTTATATTGGACAGGGCAGGACGAGCAGTACTTC	CASSLYWTGQDEQYF
TRBV7-3	once	TRBD1	TRBJ2-7	TGTGCCAGCAGCTTTGGACCCCCGGGACAGGGGGCAGAAGGCGAGCAGTACTTC	CASSFGPPGQGAEGEQYF
TRBV10-3	NA	NA	TRBJ2-1	TGTGCCATCAGCGGGGACCGTGGTGAGCAGTTCTTC	CAISGDRGEQFF
TRBV28	few	NA	TRBJ1-4	TGTGCCAGCAGTTTCCAAGGGGGAGGTAATGAAAAACTGTTTTTT	CASSFQGGGNEKLFF
TRBV30	NA	NA	TRBJ1-6	TGTGCCTGGAAAGGGGGGTTTAATTCACCCCTCCACTTT	CAWKGGFNSPLHF
TRBV6-2/TRBV6-3	NA	TRBD2	TRBJ2-6	TGTGCCAGCACCTACTCGGGGGGAACCGGGGCCAACGTCCTGACTTTC	CASTYSGGTGANVLTF
TRBV2	NA	TRBD1	TRBJ2-5	TGTGCCAGCAGGCTTCAGGGGGCGCAGGTGGAGACCCAGTACTTC	CASRLQGAQVETQYF
TRBV28	NA	NA	TRBJ2-3	TGTGCCAGCAGTAGGACACCAGATACGCAGTATTTT	CASSRTPDTQYF
TRBV5-5	few	TRBD1	TRBJ2-7	TGTGCCAGCAGCCTGCGGGGACAGGGCTTTGACGAGCAGTACTTC	CASSLRGQGFDEQYF
TRBV5-1	NA	NA	TRBJ2-3	TGCGCCAGCAGCTTAAAAAGTACAGATACGCAGTATTTT	CASSLKSTDTQYF
TRBV6-2/TRBV6-3	NA	TRBD1	TRBJ2-7	TGTGCCAGCAGTTCGGGACAGGCCTTCTACGAGCAGTACTTC	CASSSGQAFYEQYF
TRBV30	large	NA	TRBJ1-6	TGTGCCTGGAGTCGCGCCGGGACTACCAATTCACCCCTCCACTTT	CAWSRAGTTNSPLHF
TRBV5-1	few	NA	TRBJ1-2	TGCGCCAGCAGCCCGCGGGACACGCCGGGGTATGGCTACACCTTC	CASSPRDTPGYGYTF
TRBV9	NA	NA	TRBJ2-1	TGTGCCAGCAGCGTAGACGGAGATTCCTACAATGAGCAGTTCTTC	CASSVDGDSYNEQFF
TRBV14	NA	NA	TRBJ2-5	TGTGCCAGTACCCTGGGCAACCAAGAGACCCAGTACTTC	CASTLGNQETQYF
TRBV7-9	NA	TRBD2	TRBJ2-1	TGTGCCAGCAGCTTATCCCTAGCGGGCTCCTACAATGAGCAGTTCTTC	CASSLSLAGSYNEQFF
TRBV5-1	NA	NA	TRBJ2-7	TGCGCCAGCAGCTTGGGGGATACAGCCTCCTACGAGCAGTACTTC	CASSLGDTASYEQYF
TRBV3-1/TRBV3-2	NA	TRBD1	TRBJ1-3	TGTGCCAGCAGCCATTCTGACAGGGCCCTCTCTGGAAACACCATATATTTT	CASSHSDRALSGNTIYF
TRBV6-6	NA	NA	TRBJ2-7	TGTGCCAGCAGTTTGATCAGGGGTTCCTACGAGCAGTACTTC	CASSLIRGSYEQYF
TRBV7-9	NA	TRBD1	TRBJ2-7	TGTGCCAGCAGCACGACCTTGACAGGGTCCTCCTACGAGCAGTACTTC	CASSTTLTGSSYEQYF
TRBV6-5	NA	NA	TRBJ1-2	TGTGCCAGCAGTTCACCCAGGGGACCGTATGGCTACACCTTC	CASSSPRGPYGYTF
TRBV30	few	TRBD1	TRBJ1-2	TGTGCCTGGTCTCGGGACAGGCCCGCAGGCTACACCTTC	CAWSRDRPAGYTF
TRBV5-1	NA	NA	TRBJ2-2	TGCGCCAGCAGCTTGGCGGCAGCCGCGAACACCGGGGAGCTGTTTTTT	CASSLAAAANTGELFF
TRBV10-3	NA	NA	TRBJ2-3	TGTGCCATCAGTGAGTCAAGGGTCGGCACAGATACGCAGTATTTT	CAISESRVGTDTQYF
TRBV6-5	NA	TRBD2	TRBJ2-2	TGTGCCAGCAGTTTTACTAGCGGGGGCACCGGGGAGCTGTTTTTT	CASSFTSGGTGELFF
TRBV7-2	NA	NA	TRBJ1-5	TGTGCCAGCAGCTTAGGCCCATCTCTCGACCGGGACGGGCAGCCCCAGCATTTT	CASSLGPSLDRDGQPQHF
TRBV9	NA	TRBD2	TRBJ2-3	TGTGCCAGCACCCTTAGCGGGGCACGCACAGATACGCAGTATTTT	CASTLSGARTDTQYF
TRBV24-1	once	NA	TRBJ2-7	TGTGCCACCAGTGACCTCTACGAGCAGTACTTC	CATSDLYEQYF
TRBV5-1	NA	NA	TRBJ2-1	TGCGCCAGCAGCTTGACGAGGGGGGGCCTCAATGAGCAGTTCTTC	CASSLTRGGLNEQFF
TRBV7-8	NA	TRBD2	TRBJ2-6	TGTGCCAGCAGCCCCTATCGGGCGGGGGAACGCAGGGCCAACGTCCTGACTTTC	CASSPYRAGERRANVLTF
TRBV7-8	NA	NA	TRBJ1-1	TGTGCCAGCAGCCTCCTCCTTGGGCCGACGAACACTGAAGCTTTCTTT	CASSLLLGPTNTEAFF